This TCR beta chain was sequenced in a study of T cells in Graves' hyperthyroidism and ophthalmopathy. Study-level findings and limits: A median roughly 6.6 months before onset, the model predicted ophthalmopathy.

Diagnoses used clinical symptoms, serum thyroxine and TRAb, thyroid ultrasound and orbital computed tomography. Germline trimming cut 7 bases from V and 5 bases from J; bases unmatched to any gene: 4. Germline CDR1 is SNHLY and CDR2 is FYNNEI. The CDR3 consists of 13 residues. The sample holds many counts of this clonotype. Its antigen is as yet unknown. Amplification yielded TCR beta CDR3 regions, with RNA transcripts as the source. The HTBI set primed first-round TCR CDR3 RT-PCR. TCRdb re-called the multiplex PCR reads through MiXCR, storing one row per CDR3 protein. The sample holds around 420,000 distinct CDR3 sequences, approximately 14% seen once.

The V and J genes are TRBV2 and TRBJ1-1, with TRBD1 matching 10 bases. The sequenced material came from blood. This TCR was sampled from a young woman with Graves' hyperthyroidism. The CDR3 loop reads CASTTGGGTEAFF. The CDR3 coding sequence is TGTGCCAGCACGACAGGGGGCGGGACTGAAGCTTTCTTT.